This T cell receptor (beta chain) was observed in a study of shared clonotypes between healthy human individuals (TCRdb year 2020). Regarding the research as a whole: Three men and two women, aged 18 to 49 years, made up the cohort. For each donor, three plates each were used for CD4 naive and CD4 memory, two plates were used for CD8 naive, and one plate was used for CD8 memory. To estimate repertoire size and how much clonotype sharing occurs between individuals, the study deeply sequenced the blood TCR repertoires of about 5 healthy adults. Libraries were prepared and TCR repertoires were sequenced by different laboratories using diverse techniques, in order to increase sequencing depth and limit assay-specific biases. Each donor's leukapheresis produced roughly between about 0.8 and 8.9 billion PBMCs.

The full study reports these points: Only blood was sampled, and tissue TCR repertoires likely differ from those in blood. Naive subsets generally had larger estimated clonotype richness than memory subsets. Rarefaction of sorted-subset datasets indicated incomplete sequencing despite the large sequencing depth. Sharing across a few donors was observed for about 5% of naive CD4, less than 4% of naive CD8, about 2.3% of memory CD4, and roughly 0.4% of memory CD8 clonotypes. Pairwise subsampling indicated that sequencing depth was expected to affect the degree of clonotype sharing among donors. Compared with non-shared clonotypes, clonotypes shared by all four sorted-subset donors had higher generation probabilities. The genetic and exposure-history diversity represented was limited by the small number of donors.

The donors were healthy, HIV-negative adults who had no recently reported acute infections or vaccinations. Every donor was a Caucasian adult living in Nashville, Tennessee, USA. CD4+ T cells were enriched by magnetic negative selection, after which naive cells were positively selected on CD45RA and the negative fraction was taken as the memory subset. After blood collection by leukapheresis, PBMCs were isolated using Ficoll-Histopaque density gradient centrifugation and then cryopreserved in the vapor phase of liquid nitrogen. Analytical flow cytometry was used to check the purity and quantity of every magnetically sorted T cell population. From each sorted fraction, genomic DNA was isolated and quantified by UV absorbance on a Nanodrop 2000c. V is cut back by 1 base and J by 1 base, with 9 bases in the junction unmatched. CDR1 SGHRS and CDR2 YFSETQ are derived from the germline V gene. Including cysteine and phenylalanine, the CDR3 has 17 amino acids. Kept here is only the CDR3 DNA, which spans 51 bases and is read in frame from base 1.

Using the deep immunoSEQ assay, TCR CDR3 regions were amplified from genomic DNA by multiplex PCR. Genomic DNA extracted from each cell subset was distributed evenly over all wells of several immunoSEQ 96-well plates, and each plate served as one replicate. For sorted subsets, approximately 210 ng of genomic DNA, equivalent to 30,000 or so T cell genomes, went into each replicate PCR. The purified libraries were quantified using a Qubit 3.0 fluorometer, sized with a Bioanalyzer 2100, and then quantified again using the KAPA Library Quantification kit. Every immunoSEQ 96-well plate was sequenced on a separate single-read 150-cycle Illumina NextSeq 550 flow cell. Per the original workflow: Because the immunoSEQ output included only junctional sequences and no quality scores, the filtering could not be the same as the filtering used for full-length reads. Sequences were annotated with PyIR, a Python wrapper for IgBLAST v1.9, and V/J genes and CDR3 were assigned using IMGT germline references. Reads with weak V/J assignments (E-value above 1e-6), missing CDR3, stop codons, out-of-frame junctions, or ambiguous translated residues were removed. V3J clonotypes were defined by identical inferred V gene, J gene, and CDR3 amino acid sequence. Percentage overlap between repertoires was calculated by dividing the number of shared unique clonotypes by the size of the smaller repertoire. RTK rarefaction, the Chao1 estimator, and Recon v2.1 estimates of unobserved clonotypes were used to assess repertoire richness. Generation probabilities were computed with OLGA for all TCRbeta clonotypes obtained by the gDNA method from a few donors. TCRdb retrieved this table from immuneACCESS and kept in-frame rearrangements only. Not all clones are present; in checked studies, unresolved V genes account for under half, and no reason is known for the remainder. V, J and clone size derive from that table, while D and trimming were established from the DNA sequence. The sample has some 1.4 million clones on record, approximately 97% of them singletons. About 1.2% of the sample goes to the ten largest clones.

Of note for this clone: What this receptor recognizes is not known. The record has no base qualities; no much larger clone is one base away.

Input material: naive CD4+ T cells sorted from blood. The sample's cell subset or site label, decoded: CD45RA+ positively selected. This receptor was obtained from a man in his thirties or forties in good health. The V and J segments used are TRBV5-1 and TRBJ2-3, with 7 bases aligning to TRBD2. The DNA is as follows: TGCGCCAGCAGCTTGTTGTTGAGCGGGGAGGGCACAGATACGCAGTATTTT. Its amino acids are CASSLLLSGEGTDTQYF.